The 16 T cell receptor beta chains given below trace back to one sample, sequenced in a study of blood T cell repertoires in COVID-19. Generated by immunoSEQ multiplex PCR, the TCRdb table keeps only in-frame clones and is missing some. The sample shows some 260,000 clones, 86% of them seen only once. Sequences were obtained from PBMCs or T cells enriched from blood (not recorded which). The receptor set was obtained from a man between 35 and 55 years old who had recovered from COVID-19.

The V gene is TRBV7-9, the J gene TRBJ2-4; maybe TRBD2 (5 bases). This CDR3 spans 14 amino acids. V gave up 5 bases and J gave up 7 bases, with 15 bases separating them. Germline CDR1 and CDR2: SEHNR and FQNEAQ (reference sequence). The CDR3 region has the DNA TGTGCCAGCAGCCTTGGGAGCGGATCTAACATTCAGTACTTC. Translating gives CASSLGSGSNIQYF.

This clone appeared once. The chain uses TRBV18 and TRBJ1-4; maybe TRBD1 (6 bases). The CDR3 contains 13 residues. Germline V gives CDR1 KGHSH, CDR2 LQKENI. V lost 5 bases and J lost 3, with 7 bases in between. This chain's CDR3 is CASSEGANEKLFF. DNA for the CDR3: TGTGCCAGCTCAGAGGGGGCTAATGAAAAACTGTTTTTT.

The chain couples TRBV4-3 to TRBJ1-4, with D possibly TRBD1 on 5 matching bases. The CDR3 has 17 residues. Germline lookup yields CDR1 LGHNA and CDR2 YSLEER. The V gene lost 0 bases and the J gene lost 5 bases, with 16 bases spanning the gap. This CDR3 is CASSQDYGGRGNEKLFF. CDR3 bases: TGCGCCAGCAGCCAAGATTACGGGGGACGGGGGAATGAAAAACTGTTTTTT.

The rearrangement joins TRBV7-2 to TRBJ2-1; D perhaps matches TRBD1 (6 bases). Trimming removed 2 bases at V and 14 bases at J, with 13 bases between. In germline, CDR1 is SGHTA, CDR2 FQGNSA. The CDR3 extends over 12 amino acids. CDR3 sequence: CASSLPPGAEFF. The CDR3 DNA reads as TGTGCCAGCAGCTTACCCCCAGGGGCCGAGTTCTTC.

Written as DNA, the CDR3 is TGTGCCAGTAGTATACGAATAGGGGGATTCTATGGCTACACCTTC. Translating gives CASSIRIGGFYGYTF. V usage is TRBV19 and J usage is TRBJ1-2; tentative D call: TRBD1 (6 bases). The CDR3 covers 15 residues. Trimming stripped 2 bases from V and 4 bases from J, with 14 bases between. Germline lookup yields CDR1 LNHDA and CDR2 SQIVND (reference sequence).

The chain is built from TRBV3-1 (or the pseudogene TRBV3-2) and TRBJ2-3; TRBD2 aligns across 8 bases. This CDR3 region has 14 residues. Germline V lookup: CDR1 LGHDT, CDR2 YNNKEL (reference sequence). Losses at the gene ends were 8 bases for V and 2 bases for J; bases not matched to a gene: 6. CDR3 nucleotide sequence: TGTGCCAGCTCGGAAGCGGGGGTCACAGATACGCAGTATTTT. It translates to CASSEAGVTDTQYF.

The chain uses TRBV6-4 and TRBJ2-3; 7 positions match TRBD2. This CDR3 is built from 16 residues. Per the germline V gene, CDR1 is MRHNA and CDR2 is SNTAGT. The V segment lost 3 bases and the J segment 2 bases; nucleotides outside the gene matches: 8. CDR3 sequence (DNA): TGTGCCAGCAGTGAAACTAGCGACGCGATCACAGATACGCAGTATTTT. It specifies CASSETSDAITDTQYF.

This clone was found once. The rearrangement uses TRBV4-1 and TRBJ2-5, with 10 nucleotides matching TRBD1. The germline V gene has CDR1 MGHRA and CDR2 YSYEKL. Trimming removed 2 bases from V and 4 bases from J; junction bases left unmatched: 7. This CDR3 has 16 residues. For the CDR3, the DNA is TGCGCCAGCAGCCAAAAAGGGACAGGGGTTGGAGAGACCCAGTACTTC. It encodes CASSQKGTGVGETQYF.

This chain links TRBV27 with TRBJ2-5; TRBD2 matches 10 bases. After removal of 3 bases from V and 6 bases from J, the junction contained 25 bases not matched to a gene. The CDR3 extends over 21 amino acids. CDR1 is MNHEY, CDR2 SMNVEV, per germline (reference sequence). CDR3 sequence (DNA): TGTGCCAGCAGTTTTCTCGCAACCATGAGCGGGAGGGCCCTCTTTACAAAGACCCAGTACTTC. Translation: CASSFLATMSGRALFTKTQYF.

The rearrangement uses TRBV5-1 and TRBJ1-1; D call uncertain. Trimming shortened V by 0 bases and J by 6 bases, and 6 bases separated the two germline ends. This CDR3 has 12 residues. Germline CDR1 is SGHRS and CDR2 is YFSETQ. In DNA form, the CDR3 reads TGCGCCAGCAGCTTGGAACGGTCTGAAGCTTTCTTT. As protein: CASSLERSEAFF. The full variable domain, its missing parts supplied by reference TRBV5-1 and TRBJ1-1, is KAGVTQTPRYLIKTRGQQVTLSCSPISGHRSVSWYQQTPGQGLQFLFEYFSETQRNKGNFPGRFSGRQFSNSRSEMNVSTLELGDSALYLCASSLERSEAFFGQGTRLTVV.

The gene calls are TRBV19 and TRBJ1-1; D gene uncertain. The CDR3 is 13 amino acids. With 5 bases removed from V and 3 bases from J, the gap between germline ends came to 10 bases. Germline V CDR1 and CDR2: LNHDA, SQIVND (reference sequence). Here the CDR3 reads CASSVTSDTEAFF. CDR3 bases: TGTGCCAGTAGTGTCACGTCGGACACTGAAGCTTTCTTT.

The V call is TRBV9, the J call TRBJ2-6, with 8 nucleotides matching TRBD1. V shed 3 bases, J shed 0 bases, and the junction held 14 bases outside the gene matches. The CDR3 runs 20 residues. Germline V gene sequence: CDR1 SGDLS, CDR2 YYNGEE. CDR3 in amino acids: CASSDDKGQDSFSGANVLTF. In DNA, the CDR3 is TGTGCCAGCAGCGATGACAAGGGACAGGACTCTTTCTCTGGGGCCAACGTCCTGACTTTC.

The J gene is TRBJ2-1, the V gene TRBV11-1; 10 bases map to TRBD2. CDR3 size: 16 residues. Germline CDR1 is SGHAT and CDR2 is FQDESV (reference sequence). V shed 3 bases and J 2 bases; nucleotides not matched to a gene: 4. The CDR3 sequence: CASSLPSGGAYNEQFF. In nucleotides, the CDR3 is TGTGCCAGCAGCTTGCCGAGCGGGGGGGCCTACAATGAGCAGTTCTTC.

The CDR3 reads CASSLQGQGGETQYF. Here the CDR3 DNA reads TGCGCCAGCAGCTTACAGGGACAGGGCGGAGAGACCCAGTACTTC. V and J are TRBV5-1 and TRBJ2-5, with TRBD1 identical over 9 bases. CDR3 size: 15 residues. The V gene's germline CDR1 is SGHRS and CDR2 YFSETQ. Trimming removed 2 bases from V and 4 bases from J; junction bases left unmatched: 6.

The chain combines TRBV10-2 with TRBJ2-7; 8 nucleotides align to TRBD1. The J segment lost 2 bases and the V segment lost 0 bases, leaving 0 bases of the junction unmatched. Germline lookup yields CDR1 WSHSY and CDR2 SAAADI. The CDR3 extends over 14 amino acids. The CDR3 spells CASSESGQAYEQYF. The DNA of the CDR3 is TGCGCCAGCAGTGAGTCGGGACAGGCCTACGAGCAGTACTTC.

The J gene is TRBJ2-7, the V gene TRBV2; 10 bases align to TRBD1. Germline V gene data show CDR1 as SNHLY and CDR2 as FYNNEI. This CDR3 is 17 amino acids long. The trim removed 3 bases at V and 5 bases at J, leaving 13 bases unmatched. CDR3 nucleotide sequence: TGTGCCAGCAGTGACAGAAACGGGGGACAGGGGTTCAACGAGCAGTACTTC. This codes for CASSDRNGGQGFNEQYF.